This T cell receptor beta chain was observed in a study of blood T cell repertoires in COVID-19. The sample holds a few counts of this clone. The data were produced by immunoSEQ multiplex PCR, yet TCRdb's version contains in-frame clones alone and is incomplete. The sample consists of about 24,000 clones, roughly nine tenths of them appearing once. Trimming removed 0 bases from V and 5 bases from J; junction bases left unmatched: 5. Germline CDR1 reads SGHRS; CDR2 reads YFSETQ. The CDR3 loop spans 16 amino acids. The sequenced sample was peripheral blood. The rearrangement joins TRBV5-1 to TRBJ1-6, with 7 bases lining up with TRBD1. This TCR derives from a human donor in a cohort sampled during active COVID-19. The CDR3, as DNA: TGCGCCAGCAGCTTGGCCACGGGACAGAATAATTCACCCCTCCACTTT. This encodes CASSLATGQNNSPLHF.